This T cell receptor beta chain was documented in a study of human T cells and chemical hapten exposure. Described time point: patch test 1, 2 weeks after DPC sensitization. This sample's treatment: therapeutic diphenylcyclopropenone sensitization with weekly scalp DPC. This clonotype was seen repeatedly, ten times or more. As yet, its antigen is unknown. General study points: Following DPC sensitization, TCRs present above 1 in 1000 frequency showed no change.

Germline V gene lookup returns CDR1 SGHRS and CDR2 YFSETQ. The CDR3 loop spans 14 amino acids. V was clipped by 3 bases and J by 6 bases, with 12 bases between them. Via MiXCR, TCRdb re-called the RACE reads, giving one row per CDR3 protein. The table has around 300,000 distinct CDR3 sequences, around 7% seen once. This receptor was obtained from a woman between 18 and 29 years old with alopecia areata. Some clones in this sample may be carry-over from other donors' samples. The source material was whole blood, sampled in connection with sensitization to the hapten diphenylcyclopropenone (DPC). The gene calls are TRBV5-1 and TRBJ2-2, with D uncertain. For the CDR3, the DNA is TGCGCCAGCAGCTCCAACACCGGCGCCGGGGAGCTGTTTTTT. Translating it yields CASSSNTGAGELFF. The variable domain in full, with the rest retrieved from reference TRBV5-1 and TRBJ2-2, is KAGVTQTPRYLIKTRGQQVTLSCSPISGHRSVSWYQQTPGQGLQFLFEYFSETQRNKGNFPGRFSGRQFSNSRSEMNVSTLELGDSALYLCASSSNTGAGELFFGEGSRLTVL.